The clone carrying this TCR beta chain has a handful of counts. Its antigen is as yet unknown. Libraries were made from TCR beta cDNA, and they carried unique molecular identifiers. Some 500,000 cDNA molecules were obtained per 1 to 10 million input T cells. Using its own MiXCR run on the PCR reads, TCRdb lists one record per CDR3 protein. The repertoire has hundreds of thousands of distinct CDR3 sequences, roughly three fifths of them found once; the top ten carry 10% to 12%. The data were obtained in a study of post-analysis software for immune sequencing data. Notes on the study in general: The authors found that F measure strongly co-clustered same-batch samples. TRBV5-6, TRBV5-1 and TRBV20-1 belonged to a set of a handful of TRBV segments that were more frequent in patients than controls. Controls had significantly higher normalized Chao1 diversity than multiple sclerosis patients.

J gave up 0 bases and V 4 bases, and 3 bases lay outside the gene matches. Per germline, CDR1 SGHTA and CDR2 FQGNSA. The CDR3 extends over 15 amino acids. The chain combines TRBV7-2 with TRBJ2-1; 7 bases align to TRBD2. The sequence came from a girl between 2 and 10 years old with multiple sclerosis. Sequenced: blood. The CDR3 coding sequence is TGTGCCAGCAGCTCGCGGGAGAGCTCCTACAATGAGCAGTTCTTC. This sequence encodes CASSSRESSYNEQFF.